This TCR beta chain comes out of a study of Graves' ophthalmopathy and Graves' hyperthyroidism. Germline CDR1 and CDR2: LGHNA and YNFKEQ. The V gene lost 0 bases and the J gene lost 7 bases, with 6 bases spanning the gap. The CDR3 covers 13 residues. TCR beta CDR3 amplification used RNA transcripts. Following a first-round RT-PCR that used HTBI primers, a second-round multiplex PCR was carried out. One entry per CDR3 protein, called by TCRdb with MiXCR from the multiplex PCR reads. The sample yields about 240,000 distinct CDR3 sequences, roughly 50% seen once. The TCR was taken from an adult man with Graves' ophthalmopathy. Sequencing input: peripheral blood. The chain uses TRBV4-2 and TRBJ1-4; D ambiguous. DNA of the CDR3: TGTGCCAGCAGCCAAGAGGGAGGTGAAAAACTGTTTTTT. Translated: CASSQEGGEKLFF.